This entry lists 18 T cell receptor beta chains sequenced from one sample in a study of blood T cell repertoires in COVID-19. The assay was immunoSEQ multiplex PCR, and TCRdb's table has in-frame clones only and misses some. Altogether approximately 350,000 clones are present, 89% being singletons, with the ten largest covering approximately 1.2%. The sample consisted of peripheral blood. The receptors were gathered from a man between 35 and 55 years old with acute or convalescent COVID-19.

The V call is TRBV19, the J call TRBJ1-1; 9 bases are shared with TRBD1. The CDR3 loop spans 15 amino acids. Germline CDR1 and CDR2: LNHDA and SQIVND (reference sequence). V gave up 4 bases and J gave up 1 base; unmatched junction bases: 4. In DNA, the CDR3 is TGTGCCAGTAGTAACAGGGGGCGGGGGAACACTGAAGCTTTCTTT. Translation gives CASSNRGRGNTEAFF.

CDR3 in amino acids: CASSLGYASGSTDTQYF. CDR3 nucleotide sequence: TGTGCCAGCAGCTTAGGGTATGCTAGCGGGAGCACAGATACGCAGTATTTT. V usage is TRBV11-2 and J usage is TRBJ2-3; TRBD2 agrees at 8 bases. The ends lost 1 base at V and 0 bases at J; junction bases unmatched: 6. This CDR3 spans 17 amino acids. From germline, CDR1 is SGHAT and CDR2 FQNNGV.

The chain is built from TRBV2 and TRBJ1-5; the match to TRBD1 covers 11 bases. Germline values: CDR1 SNHLY, CDR2 FYNNEI. Unmatched junction bases numbered 6, after V lost 6 bases and J lost 5 bases. The CDR3 runs to 15 residues. Written as DNA, the CDR3 is TGTGCCAGCAGCCCCGGGACAGGGGGTTATCAGCCCCAGCATTTT. Protein product: CASSPGTGGYQPQHF.

This clone was recorded a few times. The chain links TRBV3-1 (or the pseudogene TRBV3-2) to TRBJ1-5; no reliable D call. The CDR3 contains 16 residues. The germline CDR1 and CDR2 sequences are LGHDT and YNNKEL (reference sequence). Deletions cut 1 base from V and 0 bases from J, with 10 bases between. CDR3 in DNA: TGTGCCAGCAGCCAAGGCGGGTTCCATAGCAATCAGCCCCAGCATTTT. Protein: CASSQGGFHSNQPQHF.

The chain is built from TRBV9 and TRBJ1-2, with 9 bases matching TRBD1. The trim removed 0 bases at V and 8 bases at J, leaving 8 bases unmatched. This CDR3 has 15 residues. Germline values: CDR1 SGDLS, CDR2 YYNGEE. The DNA for the CDR3 is TGTGCCAGCAGCGTAGGAAACAGGGGGCTGAGCGGCTACACCTTC. Its protein is CASSVGNRGLSGYTF.

This clone has more than one count but fewer than ten. This chain joins TRBV7-8 and TRBJ1-1; D is perhaps TRBD1 (6 bases). Germline V CDR1 and CDR2: SGHVS, FQNEAQ. The CDR3 length is 18 residues. Trimming cost V 5 bases and J 5 bases, with 27 bases left between them. The CDR3 DNA sequence: TGTGCCAGCAGCCTCCCAAGGCGTTTCCAGGGGCAAAAAACTGAAGCTTTCTTT. It encodes CASSLPRRFQGQKTEAFF. The complete variable domain, with remaining parts taken from reference TRBV7-8 and TRBJ1-1, reads GAGVSQSPRYKVAKRGQDVALRCDPISGHVSLFWYQQALGQGPEFLTYFQNEAQLDKSGLPSDRFFAERPEGSVSTLKIQRTQQEDSAVYLCASSLPRRFQGQKTEAFFGQGTRLTVV.

This clone was recorded once. The chain employs TRBV6-6 and TRBJ2-7; weak D call: TRBD2 (6 bases). CDR1 and CDR2 (germline): MNHNY, SVGAGI (reference sequence). The CDR3 has 15 residues. V was cut by 2 bases and J by 1 base, with 12 bases left in between. In nucleotides, the CDR3 is TGTGCCAGCAGTTACCCTGGAGGACTATCCTACGAGCAGTACTTC. Amino acids: CASSYPGGLSYEQYF.

In its sample, this clone was seen once. The gene calls are TRBV28 and TRBJ1-6, with TRBD1 as a possible D gene (5 bases). From germline, CDR1 is MDHEN and CDR2 SYDVKM. The CDR3 runs 15 residues. The V end lost 7 bases, the J end lost 4 bases, and 14 bases lay between the germline ends. CDR3 in amino acids: CASKGGEGYNSPLHF. CDR3 in DNA: TGTGCCAGCAAGGGAGGGGAAGGTTATAATTCACCCCTCCACTTT.

V usage is TRBV2 and J usage is TRBJ1-1; D perhaps matches TRBD1 (6 bases). The length of the CDR3 is 14 residues. V was clipped by 8 bases and J by 5 bases, with 18 bases between them. Germline CDR1 and CDR2: SNHLY and FYNNEI. CDR3 in DNA: TGTGCCAGCCGCTCGGGAGGGGGATTTACTGAAGCTTTCTTT. Translating gives CASRSGGGFTEAFF.

The chain combines TRBV7-8 with TRBJ1-2; the D is unclear. The V end lost 1 base, the J end lost 0 bases, and 12 bases lay between the germline ends. Germline values: CDR1 SGHVS, CDR2 FQNEAQ. This CDR3 spans 16 amino acids. Here the CDR3 DNA reads TGTGCCAGCAGCTTAGTGGGGAGCACTACTAACTATGGCTACACCTTC. Its translation: CASSLVGSTTNYGYTF.

This chain links TRBV4-3 with TRBJ1-1, with 9 bases that match TRBD1. Per the germline V gene, CDR1 is LGHNA and CDR2 is YSLEER. The CDR3 covers 17 residues. CDR3 amino acids: CPTRRQGGPYMNTEAFF. The CDR3 DNA is TGCCCCACCCGCCGACAGGGGGGGCCGTACATGAACACTGAAGCTTTCTTT.

The chain employs TRBV5-4 and TRBJ2-3, with 7 nucleotides matching TRBD2. The CDR3 totals 17 residues. Germline V gene lookup returns CDR1 SGHNT and CDR2 YYREEE (reference sequence). After removal of 4 bases from V and 2 bases from J, the junction contained 13 bases not matched to a gene. Written as DNA, the CDR3 is TGTGCCAGCAGCCCCGATGGACGTGCGGGAGCCACAGATACGCAGTATTTT. Encoded protein: CASSPDGRAGATDTQYF.

The chain combines TRBV4-3 with TRBJ2-3; a weak D match, TRBD1 (7 bases). The germline CDR1 and CDR2 sequences are LGHNA and YSLEER. Trimming stripped 1 base from V and 4 bases from J, with 18 bases between. The CDR3 is 17 residues long. CDR3 DNA: TGCGCCAGCAGCCAAGGACGTGGAGGGGGCGTTGCAGATACGCAGTATTTT. The encoded protein is CASSQGRGGGVADTQYF.

The genes are TRBV7-2 and TRBJ2-7, with a possible D match to TRBD2 (5 bases). CDR3 length: 16 amino acids. Germline CDR1 reads SGHTA; CDR2 reads FQGNSA. With 1 base removed from V and 3 bases from J, the gap between germline ends came to 16 bases. CDR3 residues: CASSLGGLRARYEQYF. CDR3 DNA sequence: TGTGCCAGCAGCTTAGGCGGGCTCCGCGCTCGCTACGAGCAGTACTTC.

The chain links TRBV25-1 to TRBJ2-1, with a weak D call TRBD1 (6 bases). In germline, CDR1 is MGHDK, CDR2 SYGVNS. CDR3 length equals 15 residues. The ends were cut back, 3 bases at V and 3 bases at J, with 12 bases in the middle. The CDR3 reads CASSDGQWLYNEQFF. In DNA, the CDR3 is TGTGCCAGCAGTGATGGACAGTGGCTCTACAATGAGCAGTTCTTC.

This clone has just a few counts. The rearrangement uses TRBV19 and TRBJ1-5; possibly TRBD1 for D (6 bases). V was trimmed by 3 bases and J by 3 bases, leaving 9 bases between them. CDR1 and CDR2 from the germline V gene are LNHDA and SQIVND (reference sequence). The CDR3 loop spans 14 amino acids. The CDR3 loop reads CASSMGQTNQPQHF. CDR3 nucleotides: TGTGCCAGTAGTATGGGACAAACCAATCAGCCCCAGCATTTT.

The chain couples TRBV5-1 to TRBJ2-3, with a tentative D call TRBD2 (6 bases). V was clipped by 0 bases and J by 4 bases, with 9 bases between them. This CDR3 spans 14 amino acids. In germline, CDR1 is SGHRS, CDR2 YFSETQ. CDR3 DNA: TGCGCCAGCAGCTTGGACGGGAGCCCAGATACGCAGTATTTT. This sequence encodes CASSLDGSPDTQYF.

The rearrangement uses TRBV2 and TRBJ2-2; maybe TRBD1 (6 bases). This CDR3 spans 16 amino acids. V was clipped by 6 bases and J by 1 base, with 15 bases between them. The germline V gene encodes CDR1 SNHLY and CDR2 FYNNEI. In DNA form, the CDR3 reads TGTGCCAGCAGCCGAGAAACGACAGGGAACACCGGGGAGCTGTTTTTT. Its translation is CASSRETTGNTGELFF.